This T cell receptor (beta chain) was sequenced during a study of tumor and adjacent non-tumor tissue in lung cancer. The CDR3 is 14 amino acids. The germline V gene has CDR1 LGHNA and CDR2 YNFKEQ. With 1 base clipped from V and 10 bases from J, the junction kept 5 bases outside the gene matches. The template was RNA from unsorted bulk tissue. Donors were chemotherapy-naive, newly diagnosed lung cancer surgical patients in China, August–late 2014. Regarding this clonotype: The antigen remains undetermined. The missing conserved phenylalanine or tryptophan at the end of this CDR3 makes a read error likely.

TCRbeta libraries were built with three rounds of nested PCR, modified from ARM-PCR. MiXCR, run by TCRdb on the multiplex PCR reads, gives a single entry per CDR3 protein. There are some 77,000 distinct CDR3 sequences in the sample; 55% to 70% occur only once, and roughly an eighth lies in the top ten. Study observations and caveats: Tumor tissue had significantly higher TCR diversity than normal lung. Tumor TCR diversity, when higher, was linked to shorter survival. Normal lung showed higher cumulative top 100 clone frequency than tumor.

Source material: lung tumor tissue. The chain carries TRBV4-2 and TRBJ2-1, with 9 bases matching TRBD1. This TCR came from a woman between 65 and 79 years old with non-small cell lung cancer. The CDR3: CASSQATGGGEQFL. The CDR3 DNA reads TGTGCCAGCAGCCAAGCCACAGGGGGCGGGGAGCAGTTCCTC.